The present T cell receptor (beta chain) was sequenced within a study of blood T cell repertoires in COVID-19. Clones were read by immunoSEQ multiplex PCR, and TCRdb kept only the in-frame ones, dropping some. The data hold about 240,000 clones, with about 90% observed a single time. The CDR3 runs 13 residues. Deletions cut 3 bases from V and 1 base from J, with 6 bases between. Germline V gene data show CDR1 as SGHKS and CDR2 as YYEKEE (reference sequence). Sequencing used PBMCs or T cells enriched from blood (not recorded which). The clonotype comes from a woman aged 40 to 50 with acute COVID-19. The chain has TRBV5-5 and TRBJ2-3, with D perhaps TRBD1 (6 bases). This CDR3 reads CASSWTGTDTQYF. The CDR3, as DNA: TGTGCCAGCAGCTGGACAGGCACAGATACGCAGTATTTT. Combining the CDR3 with reference TRBV5-5 and TRBJ2-3 gives the whole variable domain DAGVTQSPTHLIKTRGQQVTLRCSPISGHKSVSWYQQVLGQGPQFIFQYYEKEERGRGNFPDRFSARQFPNYSSELNVNALLLGDSALYLCASSWTGTDTQYFGPGTRLTVL.